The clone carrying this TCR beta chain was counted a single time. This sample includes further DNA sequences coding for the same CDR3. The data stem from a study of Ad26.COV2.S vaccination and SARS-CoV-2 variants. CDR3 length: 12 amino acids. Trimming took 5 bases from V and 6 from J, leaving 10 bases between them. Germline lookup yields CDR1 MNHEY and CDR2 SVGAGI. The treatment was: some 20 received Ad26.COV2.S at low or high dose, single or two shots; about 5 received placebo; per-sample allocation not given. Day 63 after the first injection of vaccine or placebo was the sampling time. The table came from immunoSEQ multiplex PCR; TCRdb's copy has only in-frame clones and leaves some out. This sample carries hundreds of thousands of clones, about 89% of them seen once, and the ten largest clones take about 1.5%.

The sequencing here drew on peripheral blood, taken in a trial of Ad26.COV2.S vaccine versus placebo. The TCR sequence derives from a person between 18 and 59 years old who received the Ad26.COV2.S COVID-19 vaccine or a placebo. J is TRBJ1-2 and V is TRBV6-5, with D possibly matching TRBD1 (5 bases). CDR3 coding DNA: TGTGCCAGCAGTAGAACAGGAGATGGCTACACCTTC. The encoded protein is CASSRTGDGYTF.